What follows is one T cell receptor beta chain and its context. Its antigen is unidentified. The library came from three nested PCR rounds adapted from ARM-PCR protocols. Via MiXCR, TCRdb re-called the multiplex PCR reads, giving one row per CDR3 protein. The sample lists around 79,000 distinct CDR3 sequences, roughly 72% occurring once. The CDR3 consists of 19 residues. V was trimmed by 10 bases and J by 0 bases, leaving 30 bases between them. This sample is part of a study of tumor and adjacent non-tumor tissue in lung cancer. About the study: Stage I to III disease affected roughly ten men and about five women aged about 30 to 76.

No cell sorting was done before RNA was extracted from the tissue. Study-level findings and limits: Top 100 clones took a larger repertoire share in normal lung. Significantly higher TCR diversity was found in tumor than normal lung. Shorter survival was associated with higher TCR diversity in tumors.

Sample: lung tumor tissue. The receptor was derived from a woman aged 40 to 55 with non-small cell lung cancer. This chain links TRBV12-3 or TRBV12-4 with TRBJ2-5; D ambiguous. In nucleotides, the CDR3 is TGTGCCACCCGATCCCCCGGTTCGACCAGCTGGCAGTACCAAGAGACCCAGTACTTC. Residues: CATRSPGSTSWQYQETQYF.